This paragraph covers one TCR beta chain sequence. This sample was included in a study of cytomegalovirus exposure and HLA in healthy donors. Using immunoSEQ multiplex PCR, the repertoire was profiled, and TCRdb retains in-frame clones only, with some absent. Of about 190,000 clones listed, roughly 88% are singletons. V dropped 6 bases and J dropped 5; count of bases not matched to a gene: 12. The germline V gene has CDR1 MNHEY and CDR2 SMNVEV (reference sequence). This CDR3 has 15 residues. The J gene is TRBJ1-2, the V gene TRBV27; 7 nucleotides line up with TRBD1. The material sequenced was PBMCs. This clonotype originated in a woman aged 18-30 years in good health and CMV-seronegative. The CDR3: CASRDLGQARYGYTF. CDR3 DNA: TGTGCCAGCAGAGATCTTGGACAGGCGCGATATGGCTACACCTTC.